One and the same sample provided the 2 T cell receptor beta chains below, sequenced in a study of T cells in Graves' hyperthyroidism and ophthalmopathy. The CDR3 regions of TCR beta were amplified from RNA transcripts. HTBI primers were employed in a first-round RT-PCR of the TCR CDR3. One entry per CDR3 protein, called by TCRdb with MiXCR from the multiplex PCR reads. The sample carries around 700,000 distinct CDR3 sequences, 35% recorded once. Sequenced material: blood. All receptors derive from a woman aged 35 to 49 with Graves' hyperthyroidism.

This clonotype was counted between two and nine times. The germline gene is not matched at one end of the junction; a read error may be the cause. V and J are TRBV10-3 and TRBJ1-6; weak D call: TRBD1 (5 bases). CDR1 is ENHRY, CDR2 SYGVKD, per germline. This CDR3 comprises 16 residues. The CDR3 bases are TGTGCCAGCAGTTACCTGCGGGGGGTCTATAATTCACCCCTCCACTTT. It specifies CASSYLRGVYNSPLHF.

Ten or more counts support this clonotype. The chain has TRBV10-3 and TRBJ2-7; tentatively, D is TRBD2 (6 bases). Trimming left V 5 bases short and J 6 bases short, with 17 bases between. CDR1 ENHRY and CDR2 SYGVKD come from the germline V gene. CDR3 size: 14 residues. CDR3 loop: CAISTDGGLVEQYF. DNA of the CDR3: TGTGCCATCAGTACCGACGGGGGATTAGTCGAGCAGTACTTC.